Presented here are 23 T cell receptor beta chains from one specimen sequenced in a study of blood T cell repertoires in COVID-19 (TCRdb year 2020). The protocol used for the library was the immunoSEQ multiplex PCR assay. In TCRdb, the immuneACCESS table is reduced to in-frame sequences with V and J assigned. These tables do not hold every clone; where another copy was compared, an unresolved V gene accounts for under half, and the others remain unexplained. For this sample the table gives roughly 200,000 clones, of which roughly 80% were detected only once. The ten biggest clones cover 4% to 6.5% of the sample. The specimen was PBMCs or T cells enriched from blood (not recorded which). The receptors stem from a woman aged 55-75 years with acute COVID-19.

The chain couples TRBV12-3 or TRBV12-4 to TRBJ1-1; D is undetermined. V was clipped by 6 bases and J by 11 bases, with 19 bases between them. The CDR3 extends over 13 amino acids. CDR3 DNA: TGTGCCAGCAGCCCTGCGGCGGAGGTTAAGGCTTTCTTT. The encoded protein is CASSPAAEVKAFF.

The rearrangement uses TRBV5-4 and TRBJ2-5; TRBD2 matches 9 bases. The CDR3 covers 16 residues. The germline V gene encodes CDR1 SGHNT and CDR2 YYREEE (reference sequence). Germline trimming cut 0 bases from V and 4 bases from J; bases unmatched to any gene: 7. The CDR3 sequence: CASSLDVPAGGETQYF. CDR3 coding DNA: TGTGCCAGCAGCTTGGACGTGCCAGCGGGGGGAGAGACCCAGTACTTC.

The gene calls are TRBV19 and TRBJ1-5; 7 bases are shared with TRBD1. CDR3 length: 17 amino acids. CDR1 and CDR2 (germline): LNHDA, SQIVND (reference sequence). The junction had 8 bases not matched to a gene; V was cut back by 3 bases and J by 0 bases. In DNA, the CDR3 is TGTGCCAGTAGTATGGGGGGACAGACATATAGCAATCAGCCCCAGCATTTT. This gives the protein CASSMGGQTYSNQPQHF.

This clone showed up just once. The chain combines TRBV18 with TRBJ2-5; TRBD1 might be the D (5 bases). V was pared by 3 bases and J by 2 bases, with 13 bases between. This CDR3 contains 15 residues. Germline assignment: CDR1 KGHSH and CDR2 LQKENI. The chain's CDR3 is CASSPVGAGQETQYF. CDR3 coding DNA: TGTGCCAGCTCACCCGTTGGCGCAGGGCAAGAGACCCAGTACTTC.

This chain joins TRBV18 and TRBJ1-4; 7 bases map to TRBD1. This CDR3 contains 15 residues. Trimming at V came to 3 bases and at J to 7 bases, leaving 8 bases not matched to a gene. Germline V gene data show CDR1 as KGHSH and CDR2 as LQKENI. CDR3 DNA: TGTGCCAGCTCACCCTATACGGACAGGTCTGAAAAACTGTTTTTT. Protein: CASSPYTDRSEKLFF.

This sequence joins TRBV6-2 or TRBV6-3 and TRBJ1-5; TRBD1 might be the D (6 bases). CDR1 and CDR2 (germline): MNHEY, SVGEGT. With 2 bases removed from V and 2 bases from J, the gap between germline ends came to 10 bases. The CDR3 has 15 residues. The CDR3 spells CASSYQGLGNQPQHF. The CDR3 DNA is TGTGCCAGCAGTTACCAGGGGCTGGGCAATCAGCCCCAGCATTTT.

The chain employs TRBV19 and TRBJ2-3; 13 positions match TRBD2. Germline values: CDR1 LNHDA, CDR2 SQIVND (reference sequence). CDR3 length equals 19 residues. The V gene end was trimmed by 4 bases and the J gene end by 0 bases; junction bases not matched to a gene: 10. CDR3 sequence: CASSKGLAGLSRSTDTQYF. CDR3 DNA sequence: TGTGCCAGTAGTAAGGGACTAGCGGGGTTAAGTCGTAGCACAGATACGCAGTATTTT.

The gene calls are TRBV3-1 (or the pseudogene TRBV3-2) and TRBJ1-2, with 9 bases matching TRBD1. The germline gives CDR1 LGHDT, CDR2 YNNKEL (reference sequence). V lost 3 bases to trimming and J lost 6 bases; unmatched junction nucleotides: 5. This CDR3 region has 14 residues. The CDR3: CASSHSGTGNGYTF. CDR3 sequence (DNA): TGTGCCAGCAGCCACTCCGGGACAGGGAATGGCTACACCTTC.

The chain joins TRBV5-1 to TRBJ1-2; tentatively, D is TRBD1 (5 bases). V dropped 5 bases and J dropped 2 bases, with 13 bases sitting between them. The CDR3 runs to 14 residues. Germline loops: CDR1 SGHRS, CDR2 YFSETQ. CDR3 in amino acids: CASSQEGRNYGYTF. The CDR3 coding sequence is TGCGCCAGCAGTCAGGAGGGGAGGAACTATGGCTACACCTTC.

The chain is built from TRBV12-2 and TRBJ2-5; the DNA was not compared with TRBD2, the D call given in the table. TRBV12-2 is a documented pseudogene. This CDR3 region has 15 residues. CDR3 loop: CASRPPTGAQETQYF. In DNA, the CDR3 is TGTGCAAGTCGCCCCCCCACGGGTGCCCAAGAGACCCAGTACTTC.

This clone has only a few counts. The gene calls are TRBV9 and TRBJ1-3; D gene uncertain. Looked up from germline, CDR1 is SGDLS and CDR2 is YYNGEE. V was trimmed by 2 bases and J by 5 bases, leaving 5 bases between them. The CDR3 has 12 residues. The CDR3 here is CASSVDRNTIYF. The CDR3 region has the DNA TGTGCCAGCAGCGTCGACAGAAACACCATATATTTT.

This sequence joins TRBV4-1 and TRBJ1-4, with TRBD1 as a possible D gene (6 bases). The CDR3 has 16 residues. V was trimmed by 2 bases and J by 7 bases, leaving 17 bases between them. Germline values: CDR1 MGHRA, CDR2 YSYEKL. In nucleotides, the CDR3 is TGCGCCAGCAGCCAACTTGGACAGAGGTCCGCTGAAAAACTGTTTTTT. This encodes CASSQLGQRSAEKLFF.

This clone was seen a handful of times. This chain uses TRBV18 with TRBJ1-5; 11 bases are shared with TRBD1. The junction had 5 bases not matched to a gene; V was cut back by 4 bases and J by 6 bases. The CDR3 contains 15 residues. CDR1 is KGHSH, CDR2 LQKENI, per germline. The CDR3 spells CASSLGQGAVQPQHF. CDR3 bases: TGTGCCAGCTCACTCGGACAGGGGGCGGTTCAGCCCCAGCATTTT.

This chain links TRBV12-3 or TRBV12-4 with TRBJ1-2; D may be TRBD1 (5 bases). This CDR3 comprises 12 residues. With 6 bases removed from V and 5 bases from J, the gap between germline ends came to 10 bases. The CDR3 coding sequence is TGTGCCAGCAGCATGCAGGGTTATGGCTACACCTTC. Amino acid sequence: CASSMQGYGYTF.

This rearrangement joins TRBV11-2 to TRBJ2-7; D possibly corresponds to TRBD2 (5 bases). Germline-derived CDR1 and CDR2 are SGHAT and FQNNGV. Trimming took off 5 bases at V and 3 bases at J, with 11 bases between the two ends. The CDR3 is 13 residues long. CDR3 in DNA: TGTGCCAGCAGCCCCCATCGGGACTACGAGCAGTACTTC. This translates into CASSPHRDYEQYF.

The chain couples TRBV10-1 to TRBJ2-7; 8 nucleotides line up with TRBD1. The germline V gene has CDR1 WNHNN and CDR2 SYGVQD (reference sequence). With 6 bases clipped from V and 9 bases from J, the junction kept 10 bases outside the gene matches. This CDR3 contains 13 residues. The CDR3 DNA sequence: TGCGCCAGCAGCGTTCAAGACAGGGGTGGGCAGTACGTC. It codes for CASSVQDRGGQYV.

This chain connects TRBV12-5 to TRBJ1-4; D perhaps matches TRBD1 (6 bases). The CDR3 contains 18 residues. CDR1 and CDR2 from the germline V gene are LGHNT and FRNRAP. V gave up 6 bases and J gave up 3 bases, with 23 bases separating them. The DNA for the CDR3 is TGTGCTAGTGGCTCTGCCGGGGGGCGGCTGTTAGCTAATGAAAAACTGTTTTTT. Translating it yields CASGSAGGRLLANEKLFF.

The rearrangement uses TRBV11-3 and TRBJ2-5; 10 positions match TRBD2. The CDR3 has 17 residues. Germline V gene sequence: CDR1 SGHNT, CDR2 YENEEA. The junction had 6 bases not matched to a gene; V was cut back by 1 base and J by 1 base. The CDR3 DNA reads as TGTGCCAGCAGCTTAGGCGTAGCGGGAGGCCTCCAAGAGACCCAGTACTTC. Translating gives CASSLGVAGGLQETQYF.

The rearrangement joins TRBV19 to TRBJ1-5; D is perhaps TRBD1 (6 bases). The CDR3 is 17 amino acids. V dropped 1 base and J dropped 0 bases, with 13 bases sitting between them. Germline assignment: CDR1 LNHDA and CDR2 SQIVND (reference sequence). CDR3 nucleotide sequence: TGTGCCAGTAGTATAGCTAGGGGGGGTTTTAGCAATCAGCCCCAGCATTTT. This encodes CASSIARGGFSNQPQHF.

This chain connects TRBV10-3 to TRBJ2-7; 10 bases align to TRBD2. The ends lost 3 bases at V and 7 bases at J; junction bases unmatched: 9. This CDR3 region has 15 residues. In germline, CDR1 is ENHRY, CDR2 SYGVKD. CDR3 bases: TGTGCCATCAGTGATAGCCTAGCGGGAGCCTTGGAGCAGTACTTC. Amino acids: CAISDSLAGALEQYF.

This clone came up a few times. The chain joins TRBV4-2 to TRBJ1-1, with 8 bases matching TRBD1. Germline-derived CDR1 and CDR2 are LGHNA and YNFKEQ. The CDR3 runs to 17 residues. J lost 7 bases, V lost 3 bases, and 16 bases had no gene match. The CDR3 bases are TGTGCCAGCAGCCACCTCTGGGGACAGGCCGTAGAACTTGAAGCTTTCTTT. Translated, it gives CASSHLWGQAVELEAFF.

This clone occurred once. This chain joins TRBV4-3 and TRBJ2-1, with TRBD1 matching over 7 bases. Germline-derived CDR1 and CDR2 are LGHNA and YSLEER. V shed 1 base, J shed 2 bases, and the junction held 11 bases outside the gene matches. The CDR3 contains 18 residues. The CDR3: CASSQAPIRTGTYNEQFF. DNA of the CDR3: TGCGCCAGCAGCCAAGCCCCCATCAGGACAGGAACCTACAATGAGCAGTTCTTC.

The chain is built from TRBV5-6 and TRBJ2-1; the match to TRBD2 covers 11 bases. CDR1 is SGHDT, CDR2 YYEEEE, per germline. J lost 0 bases, V lost 5 bases, and 13 bases had no gene match. This CDR3 spans 19 amino acids. In nucleotides, the CDR3 is TGTGCCAGCAGTATTATGACTAGCGGGATCGCTAACTCCTACAATGAGCAGTTCTTC. This sequence encodes CASSIMTSGIANSYNEQFF.